This T cell receptor (beta chain) was captured in a study of OX40 agonist ivuxolimab in advanced cancers. Study details: Participants averaged 60 years of age (range about 23 to 90) and were around 83% male.

The CDR3 has 14 residues. The V end lost 3 bases, the J end lost 7 bases, and 17 bases lay between the germline ends. The germline V gene has CDR1 GTSNPN and CDR2 SVGIG (reference sequence). Produced via immunoSEQ multiplex PCR; TCRdb's table is partial and in-frame only. The data hold more than 100,000 clones, with 75% to 90% observed a single time. The chain links TRBV30 to TRBJ2-3, with a weak D call TRBD1 (5 bases). The source was CD4+ or CD8+ T cells sorted from blood, collected in a trial of the OX40 agonist ivuxolimab. This receptor was identified in an adult with an advanced solid tumor such as melanoma, head and neck, liver or kidney cancer. This chain's CDR3 is CAWRGDSSRNTQYF. CDR3 nucleotide sequence: TGTGCCTGGAGGGGTGACAGCAGCCGGAATACGCAGTATTTT.